The present TCR beta chain was sequenced within a study of T cell responses to AZD1222 COVID-19 vaccine. This clone occurred once. V shed 3 bases and J 1 base; nucleotides not matched to a gene: 5. The CDR3 has 16 amino acids. CDR1 is MNHEY, CDR2 SVGEGT, per germline. Sequencing was performed with immunoSEQ multiplex PCR; in TCRdb, only in-frame clones are kept and a portion is missing. Of roughly 170,000 clones in the sample, 70% to 90% are singletons; the top ten hold 0.49%. V is TRBV6-2 or TRBV6-3 and J is TRBJ1-1; TRBD1 agrees at 10 bases. The input for sequencing was peripheral blood, taken on day 0 of AZD1222 vaccination. The source is an adult in good health. CDR3 in amino acids: CASSYAGTGANTEAFF. CDR3 coding DNA: TGTGCCAGCAGTTATGCCGGGACAGGGGCGAACACTGAAGCTTTCTTT.